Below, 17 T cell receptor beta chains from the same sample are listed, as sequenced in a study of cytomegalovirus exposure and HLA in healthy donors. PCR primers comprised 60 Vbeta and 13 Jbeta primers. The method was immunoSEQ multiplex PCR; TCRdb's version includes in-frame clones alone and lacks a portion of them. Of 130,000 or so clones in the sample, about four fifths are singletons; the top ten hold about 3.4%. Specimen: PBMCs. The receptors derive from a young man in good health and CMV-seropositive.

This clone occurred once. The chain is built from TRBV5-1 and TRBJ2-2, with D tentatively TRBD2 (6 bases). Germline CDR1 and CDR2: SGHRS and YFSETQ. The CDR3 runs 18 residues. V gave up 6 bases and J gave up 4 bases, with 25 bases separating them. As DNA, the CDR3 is TGCGCCAGCAACAGAGGACAAAGACTAGGGAGCCTCACCGGGGAGCTGTTTTTT. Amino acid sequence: CASNRGQRLGSLTGELFF.

CDR3 region: CATSRDRQALGPQHF. CDR3 nucleotide sequence: TGTGCCACCAGCAGAGATAGGCAGGCGCTGGGGCCCCAGCATTTT. V and J are TRBV15 and TRBJ1-5; D is uncertain. The CDR3 runs 15 residues. Germline lookup yields CDR1 LNHNV and CDR2 YYDKDF (reference sequence). V lost 0 bases and J lost 9, with 15 bases in between.

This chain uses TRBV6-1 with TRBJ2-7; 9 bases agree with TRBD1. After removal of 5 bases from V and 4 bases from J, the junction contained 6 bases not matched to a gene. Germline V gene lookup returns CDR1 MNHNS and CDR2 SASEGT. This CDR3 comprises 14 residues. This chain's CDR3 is CASSPDRGLYEQYF. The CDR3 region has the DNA TGTGCCAGCAGTCCGGACAGGGGACTGTACGAGCAGTACTTC.

Here the CDR3 reads CASSLAPGTSNSPLHF. CDR3 DNA sequence: TGCGCCAGCAGCTTGGCCCCCGGGACAAGTAATTCACCCCTCCACTTT. V is TRBV5-1 and J is TRBJ1-6, with a possible D match to TRBD1 (6 bases). The CDR3 consists of 16 residues. Per the germline V gene, CDR1 is SGHRS and CDR2 is YFSETQ. Trimming cost V 0 bases and J 6 bases, with 13 bases left between them.

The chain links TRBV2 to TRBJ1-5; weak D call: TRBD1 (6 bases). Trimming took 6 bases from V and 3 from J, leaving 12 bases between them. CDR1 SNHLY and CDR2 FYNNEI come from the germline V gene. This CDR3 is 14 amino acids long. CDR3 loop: CASRVKGDNQPQHF. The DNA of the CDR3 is TGTGCCAGCAGGGTCAAGGGGGACAATCAGCCCCAGCATTTT.

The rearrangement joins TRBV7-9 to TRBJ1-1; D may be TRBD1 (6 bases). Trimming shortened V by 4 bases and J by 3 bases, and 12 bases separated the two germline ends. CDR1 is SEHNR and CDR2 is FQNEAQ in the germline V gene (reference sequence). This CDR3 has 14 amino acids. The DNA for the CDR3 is TGTGCCAGCAGCTCCGACAGGCCGGACACTGAAGCTTTCTTT. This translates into CASSSDRPDTEAFF.

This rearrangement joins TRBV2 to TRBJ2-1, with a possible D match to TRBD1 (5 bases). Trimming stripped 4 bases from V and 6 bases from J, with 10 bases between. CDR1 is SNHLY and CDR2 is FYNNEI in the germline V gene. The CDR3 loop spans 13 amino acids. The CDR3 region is CASSGQGTNEQFF. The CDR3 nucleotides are TGTGCCAGCAGTGGCCAGGGAACCAATGAGCAGTTCTTC.

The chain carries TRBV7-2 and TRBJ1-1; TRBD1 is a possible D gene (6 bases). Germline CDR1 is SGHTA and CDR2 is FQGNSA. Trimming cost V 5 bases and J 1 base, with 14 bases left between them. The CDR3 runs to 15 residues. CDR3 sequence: CASSPFLGGNTEAFF. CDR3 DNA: TGTGCCAGCAGCCCGTTTCTAGGGGGGAACACTGAAGCTTTCTTT.

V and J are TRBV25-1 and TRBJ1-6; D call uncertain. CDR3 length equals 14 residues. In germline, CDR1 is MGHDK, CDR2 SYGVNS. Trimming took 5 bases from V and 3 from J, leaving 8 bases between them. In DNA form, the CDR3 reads TGTGCCAGCAGTTCGTCGGGCTATAATTCACCCCTCCACTTT. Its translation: CASSSSGYNSPLHF.

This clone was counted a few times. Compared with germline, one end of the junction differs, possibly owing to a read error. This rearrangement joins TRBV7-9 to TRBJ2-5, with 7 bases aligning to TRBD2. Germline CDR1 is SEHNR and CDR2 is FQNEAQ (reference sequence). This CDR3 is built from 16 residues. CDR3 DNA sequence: TGTTCCAGCAGCTCTCACTCGGCCCCGCGGGAGGAGACCCAGTACTTC. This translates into CSSSSHSAPREETQYF.

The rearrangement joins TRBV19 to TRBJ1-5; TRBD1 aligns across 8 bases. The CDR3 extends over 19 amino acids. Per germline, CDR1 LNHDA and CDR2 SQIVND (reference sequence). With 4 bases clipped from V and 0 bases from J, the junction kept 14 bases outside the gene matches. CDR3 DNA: TGTGCCAGTAGTAAGGGGTTCGGACAGGGATCTTATAGCAATCAGCCCCAGCATTTT. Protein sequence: CASSKGFGQGSYSNQPQHF.

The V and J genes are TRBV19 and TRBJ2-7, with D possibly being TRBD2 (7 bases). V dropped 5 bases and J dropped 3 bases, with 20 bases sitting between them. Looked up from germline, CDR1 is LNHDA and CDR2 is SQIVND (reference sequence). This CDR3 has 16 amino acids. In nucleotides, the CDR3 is TGTGCCAGTAGTCCCTCGGGGGGCCTTAACCTCTACGAGCAGTACTTC. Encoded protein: CASSPSGGLNLYEQYF. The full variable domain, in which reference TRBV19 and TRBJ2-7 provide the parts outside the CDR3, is DGGITQSPKYLFRKEGQNVTLSCEQNLNHDAMYWYRQDPGQGLRLIYYSQIVNDFQKGDIAEGYSVSREKKESFPLTVTSAQKNPTAFYLCASSPSGGLNLYEQYFGPGTRLTVT.

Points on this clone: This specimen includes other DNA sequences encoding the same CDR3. This chain's CDR3 is CASSIGSRGPYEQYF. The CDR3 coding sequence is TGTGCCAGTAGTATAGGTTCGCGGGGACCCTACGAGCAGTACTTC. The chain uses TRBV19 and TRBJ2-7, with a weak D call TRBD2 (6 bases). CDR1 and CDR2 (germline): LNHDA, SQIVND (reference sequence). V gave up 1 base and J gave up 2 bases, with 12 bases separating them. The length of the CDR3 is 15 residues.

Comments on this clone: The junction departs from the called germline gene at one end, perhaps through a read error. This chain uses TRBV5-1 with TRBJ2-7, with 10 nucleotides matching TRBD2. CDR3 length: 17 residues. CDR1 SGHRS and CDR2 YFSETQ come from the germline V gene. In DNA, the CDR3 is TGCGCCAACAGCCCGGAGGTTCGGACTAGCGGTACCTACGAGCAGTACTTC. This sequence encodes CANSPEVRTSGTYEQYF.

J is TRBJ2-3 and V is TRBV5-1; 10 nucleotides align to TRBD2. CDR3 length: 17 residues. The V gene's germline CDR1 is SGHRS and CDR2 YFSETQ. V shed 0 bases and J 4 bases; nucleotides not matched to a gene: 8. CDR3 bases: TGCGCCAGCAGCTTGGCCCCGGGTAGCGGGAGGTCAGATACGCAGTATTTT. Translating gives CASSLAPGSGRSDTQYF.

The CDR3 DNA reads TGTGCCAGCAGCTTAGAGGGGTCTCGGGAGGACAATGAGCAGTTCTTC. As protein: CASSLEGSREDNEQFF. The chain couples TRBV7-8 to TRBJ2-1; 7 bases line up with TRBD2. V lost 1 base, J lost 5 bases, and 8 bases stayed unmatched. Germline CDR1 and CDR2: SGHVS and FQNEAQ. This CDR3 region has 16 residues.

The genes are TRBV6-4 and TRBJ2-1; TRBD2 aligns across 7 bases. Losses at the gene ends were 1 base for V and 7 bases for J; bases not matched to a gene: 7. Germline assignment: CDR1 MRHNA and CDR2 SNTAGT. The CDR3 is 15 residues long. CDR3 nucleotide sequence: TGTGCCAGCAGTGACTGGACTAGTTCGAGAAATGAGCAGTTCTTC. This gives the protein CASSDWTSSRNEQFF.